This T cell receptor (beta chain) was sequenced in a study of naive and memory T cell subsets (dated by TCRdb to about 2017). A note on the overall study: Sorted naive and memory T cell subsets from peripheral blood were analyzed in the study using a UMI-based, open-source pipeline for TCR alpha and beta sequencing. RNA was DNase-treated and reverse transcribed with TCR constant-region primers, mostly using SuperScript III. The functional CMV T cell responses agreed completely with IgG serology results.

TCR alpha and beta chain libraries were amplified separately from the second PCR step onward. Donor CMV status was determined by IFNgamma production from CD4+ T cells after overnight stimulation of fresh PBMCs with CMV viral lysate. CD4 T cells were positively selected using Miltenyi beads, after which CD8 T cells were positively selected from the CD4-negative fraction. After staining for CD3, CD4, CD8, CD45RA, CD27 and a live/dead dye, cells were sorted on a BD Aria II into four subsets based on CD45RA and CD27. A few healthy volunteers provided blood, and the blood of each volunteer was split into CD4 and CD8 T cells and then into four differentiation subsets. Roughly 120 ml of peripheral blood was collected from each donor, and PBMC were isolated from the blood using Ficoll-Paque PLUS density-gradient centrifugation. Sorted cells were lysed in RLT buffer, after which RNA was extracted using a Qiagen RNeasy kit and stored at -80 degrees C.

Library prep was done by UMI-ligation and nested PCR. The beta constant-region primer was an equimolar mix of two oligonucleotides covering both TRBC1 and TRBC2. The ligated cDNA went through four rounds of PCR with nested alpha and beta constant-region primers together with the SP2 primer. T4 RNA ligase 1 ligated a single-stranded oligonucleotide carrying the SP2 primer and a 12-nucleotide UMI to the cDNA 3' end. The ligation reaction was incubated at 16°C for roughly 19-24 hours. PCR2 was usually performed as a SYBR Green qPCR and halted at a preset threshold so that over-amplification would not occur. All purifications after the first were performed with Agencourt AMPure XP magnetic beads. Libraries were quantified by Qubit and checked on a TapeStation, with a main peak expected near 650 bp. The pooled libraries were sequenced on an Illumina MiSeq using v2 2x251 paired-end kits, which usually yielded about 0.9-2.1 million reads per sample. Each sample was pooled at 3.5 to 5 nM, and roughly 5-7% PhiX was included to help cluster recognition. From the authors' description of their analysis: FASTQ reads processed by Demultiplexor were assigned V and J genes by Decombinator through tag matching that tolerated a single base-pair mismatch. Collapsinator relied on UMIs to fix sequencing errors as well as frequency errors caused by PCR heterogeneity. TCRs were translated and CDR3s were extracted from the conserved cysteine to the FGXG phenylalanine by CDR3Translator, with non-productive sequences being flagged. Repertoires were subsampled to equal numbers of UMI-defined TCRs before Gini, Shannon entropy and inverse Simpson indices were calculated. Power-law fits to clonotype abundance distributions were performed by maximum likelihood within the linear range. Similar UMI counts, unique TCR numbers and clonal distributions were obtained with the pipeline and with MIGEC on one naive CD8 sample. The repertoires were searched for 6,000 to 9,500 CMV-associated CDR3 sequences that had been compiled from VDJdb and a published dataset. TCRdb cleaned the public reads at Q25 with fastp, built clones with MiXCR and kept in-frame beta chains. One record per CDR3 amino acid sequence lists the most common genes and DNA. V and J calls and clone size were set by TCRdb, not the authors. Counted in this sample were 95,000 to 150,000 distinct CDR3 sequences; 36% of them appeared once. The ten top clones hold 0.9% of the sample.

Notes on this clonotype: Its antigen is currently not known. No base quality information exists; no much larger clone differs at one position.

The investigation overall reported the following: RNA-based TCR counts may be affected by expression changes linked to T cell activation and differentiation. No ground truth was available to validate the repertoire findings for the naive and memory subsets. TCR abundance followed a power law whose exponent differed between naive and memory subsets but was consistent across the three individuals. Gini index rose and Shannon and inverse Simpson diversity fell from naive through CM, EM and EMRA in both CD4 and CD8 cells. A clonotype was defined as a single alpha or beta chain sequence rather than as a paired alpha/beta receptor. After error correction, only a single occurrence was seen for over 95% of naive TCR sequences, so much steeper abundance distributions were produced than in memory subsets.

After removal of 7 bases from V and 9 bases from J, the junction retains 5 bases not matched to a gene. From the cysteine up to the phenylalanine, the CDR3 has a length of 12 residues. Just the 36-base CDR3 DNA is kept, in frame starting at base 1. What was sequenced was central memory CD4+ T cells from blood. In the paper's terms, the cell subset or site label means: central memory, CD45RA- CD27+. The chain is made from TRBV12-3 or TRBV12-4 and TRBJ2-1; 8 nucleotides in the junction match TRBD2. This TCR came from a human donor in good health. The CDR3 reads as follows: CASTPGLGEQFF. The DNA is TGTGCCAGCACCCCGGGACTAGGTGAGCAGTTCTTC.